This T cell receptor beta chain was identified in a study of early stage breast cancer tumors. In germline, CDR1 is MNHEY, CDR2 SMNVEV (reference sequence). This CDR3 is built from 14 residues. V was clipped by 6 bases and J by 5 bases; unmatched bases: 3. As regards this clone: Its antigen is as yet unknown.

Generated by immunoSEQ multiplex PCR, the TCRdb table keeps only in-frame clones and is missing some. This repertoire shows over 5,000 clones, approximately 70% found once; its top ten account for more than 15%. Study-level findings and limits: Bulk DNA sequencing of unsorted cells missed chain pairing and markers.

The V and J genes are TRBV27 and TRBJ2-2, with 10 bases lining up with TRBD2. The receptor comes from a person in their sixties with breast cancer. The material sequenced was breast tumor tissue. For the CDR3, the DNA is TGTGCCAGCAGACTAGCGGGATGGACCGGGGAGCTGTTTTTT. Its protein is CASRLAGWTGELFF.